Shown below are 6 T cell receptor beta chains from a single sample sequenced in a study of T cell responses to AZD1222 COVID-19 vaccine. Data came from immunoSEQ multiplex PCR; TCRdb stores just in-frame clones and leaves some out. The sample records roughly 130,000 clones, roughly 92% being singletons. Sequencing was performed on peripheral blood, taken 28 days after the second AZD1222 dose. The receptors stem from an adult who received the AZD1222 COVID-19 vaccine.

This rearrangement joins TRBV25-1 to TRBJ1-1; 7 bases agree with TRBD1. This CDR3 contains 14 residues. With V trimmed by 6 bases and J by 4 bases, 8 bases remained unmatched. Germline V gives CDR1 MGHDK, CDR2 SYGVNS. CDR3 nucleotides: TGTGCCAGCAGAAGACAGGGAATGGGCACTGAAGCTTTCTTT. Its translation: CASRRQGMGTEAFF.

CDR3 coding DNA: TGTGCCAGCAGCGTAACCTCTAAGGCGGATATCATGAACACTGAAGCTTTCTTT. Translation: CASSVTSKADIMNTEAFF. The V call is TRBV9, the J call TRBJ1-1; no firm D call. The CDR3 is 18 amino acids. Germline V gene data show CDR1 as SGDLS and CDR2 as YYNGEE. V was clipped by 1 base and J by 0 bases, with 19 bases between them.

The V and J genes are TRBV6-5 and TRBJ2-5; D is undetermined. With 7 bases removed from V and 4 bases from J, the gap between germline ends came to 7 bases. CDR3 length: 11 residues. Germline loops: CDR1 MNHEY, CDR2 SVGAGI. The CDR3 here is CASTLVETQYF. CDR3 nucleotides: TGTGCCAGCACCCTCGTAGAGACCCAGTACTTC.

The CDR3 sequence: CASSPRDGSSYEQYF. The DNA for the CDR3 is TGTGCCAGCAGCCCCCGGGACGGTAGCTCCTACGAGCAGTACTTC. This chain joins TRBV7-2 and TRBJ2-7; either TRBD1 or TRBD2 may supply D (5 bases each). The length of the CDR3 is 15 residues. V dropped 5 bases and J dropped 0 bases, with 14 bases sitting between them. Germline CDR1 and CDR2: SGHTA and FQGNSA.

CDR3 loop: CAISRTGQETQYF. The CDR3 DNA follows: TGTGCCATCAGTAGGACAGGCCAAGAGACCCAGTACTTC. The rearrangement uses TRBV10-3 and TRBJ2-5; 7 bases map to TRBD1. CDR1 is ENHRY, CDR2 SYGVKD, per germline. V lost 5 bases and J lost 1; bases outside the gene matches: 1. The CDR3 sequence is 13 residues long.

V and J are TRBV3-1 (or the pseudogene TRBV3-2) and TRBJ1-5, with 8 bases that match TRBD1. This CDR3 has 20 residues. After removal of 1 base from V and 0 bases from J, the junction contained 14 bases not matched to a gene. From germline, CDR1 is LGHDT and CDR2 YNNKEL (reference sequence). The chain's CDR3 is CASSQAPGGIYLYSNQPQHF. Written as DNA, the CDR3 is TGTGCCAGCAGCCAAGCCCCAGGGGGCATCTATTTGTATAGCAATCAGCCCCAGCATTTT.